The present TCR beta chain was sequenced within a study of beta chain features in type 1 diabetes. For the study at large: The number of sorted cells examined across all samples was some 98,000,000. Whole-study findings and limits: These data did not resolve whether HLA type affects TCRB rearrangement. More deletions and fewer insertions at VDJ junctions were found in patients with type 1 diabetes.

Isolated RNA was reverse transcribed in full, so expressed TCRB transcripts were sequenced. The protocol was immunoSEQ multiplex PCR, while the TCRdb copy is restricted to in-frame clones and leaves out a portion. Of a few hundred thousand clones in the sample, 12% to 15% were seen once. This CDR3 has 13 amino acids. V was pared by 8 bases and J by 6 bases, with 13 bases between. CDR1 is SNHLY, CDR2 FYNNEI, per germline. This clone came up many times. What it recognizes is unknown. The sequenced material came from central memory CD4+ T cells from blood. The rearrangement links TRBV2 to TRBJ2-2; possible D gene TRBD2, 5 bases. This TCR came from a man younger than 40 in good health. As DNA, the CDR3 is TGTGCCAGCTGCAGGACTTCCTCCGGGGAGCTGTTTTTT. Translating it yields CASCRTSSGELFF.